The subject of this entry is one T cell receptor beta chain. No antigen is known for it. The data originate from a study of vaccination effects on CD4 cells after COVID-19. Assay used: immunoSEQ multiplex PCR; TCRdb lists only in-frame clones, some missing. The data show 35,000 to 45,000 clones, with 70% to 80% seen just once and roughly a tenth held by the top ten. Peptide-pool stimulation followed by sequencing identified expanded antigen-specific CD4+ clonotypes in the ViraFEST assay. Upon completion of approximately ten days in culture, CD4+ T cells were isolated. Prior SARS-CoV-2 infection was absent in the vaccine recipients, as shown by negative nucleocapsid antibodies. Study-level results: Substantial clonal contraction characterized both infection- and vaccine-induced clones late after vaccination.

This CDR3 is built from 16 residues. Germline V CDR1 and CDR2: MNHEY, SMNVEV (reference sequence). V lost 3 bases to trimming and J lost 3 bases, with 16 bases between them. The sequencing used CD4+ T cells from PBMCs cultured with SARS-CoV-2 spike peptides, collected before COVID-19 vaccination. This clonotype was obtained from a human donor who received a COVID-19 vaccine. The chain uses TRBV27 and TRBJ2-3; unclear D gene. The CDR3 here is CASSLWGQGITDTQYF. CDR3 bases: TGTGCCAGCAGTTTGTGGGGTCAAGGGATAACAGATACGCAGTATTTT.